A single sample gave rise to the 27 T cell receptor beta chains below, sequenced in a study of identical twins. Each CDR3 protein is one row after TCRdb ran MiXCR on the 5' RACE reads. The table shows about 920,000 distinct CDR3 sequences, with around 12% occurring only once. These data are also associated with another study on yellow fever vaccine responses in identical twins.

The material sequenced was PBMCs. The receptors were gathered from a woman between 18 and 29 years old in good health.

The table lists this clonotype with a few counts. This chain's CDR3 is CSARPGYYNEQFF. The CDR3 DNA sequence: TGCAGTGCTAGGCCAGGTTACTACAATGAGCAGTTCTTC. The V and J genes are TRBV20-1 and TRBJ2-1; D gene uncertain. CDR3 size: 13 residues. V dropped 3 bases and J dropped 3 bases, with 9 bases sitting between them. Germline V gene lookup returns CDR1 DFQATT and CDR2 SNEGSKA (reference sequence).

Ten or more counts support this clonotype. V is TRBV12-3 or TRBV12-4 and J is TRBJ2-1, with 13 bases lining up with TRBD2. After removal of 5 bases from V and 6 bases from J, the junction contained 7 bases not matched to a gene. This CDR3 is built from 16 residues. For the CDR3, the DNA is TGTGCCAGCAGTCCACCCGGACTAGCGGGAGTCAATGAGCAGTTCTTC. This encodes CASSPPGLAGVNEQFF.

This clonotype has just a few counts. V is TRBV15 and J is TRBJ1-4; D remains ambiguous. The CDR3 consists of 17 residues. The V gene lost 3 bases and the J gene lost 0 bases, with 14 bases spanning the gap. The germline gives CDR1 LNHNV, CDR2 YYDKDF (reference sequence). This chain's CDR3 is CATSSPQKQSTNEKLFF. In nucleotides, the CDR3 is TGTGCCACCAGCAGTCCCCAGAAGCAGTCAACTAATGAAAAACTGTTTTTT. Drawing the rest from reference TRBV15 and TRBJ1-4, the complete variable domain is DAMVIQNPRYQVTQFGKPVTLSCSQTLNHNVMYWYQQKSSQAPKLLFHYYDKDFNNEADTPDNFQSRRPNTSFCFLDIRSPGLGDTAMYLCATSSPQKQSTNEKLFFGSGTQLSVL.

The rearrangement uses TRBV20-1 and TRBJ2-5; 7 bases align to TRBD2. Germline values: CDR1 DFQATT, CDR2 SNEGSKA (reference sequence). The CDR3 extends over 14 amino acids. J lost 2 bases, V lost 3 bases, and 6 bases had no gene match. The CDR3 DNA follows: TGCAGTGCTAGCGGGAGGAGGACACAAGAGACCCAGTACTTC. Protein sequence: CSASGRRTQETQYF.

This clonotype was seen only a few times. V is TRBV2 and J is TRBJ2-5; no reliable D call. Germline-derived CDR1 and CDR2 are SNHLY and FYNNEI. The CDR3 contains 12 residues. Trimming removed 1 base at V and 6 bases at J, with 6 bases between. CDR3 DNA: TGTGCCAGCAGTGAAGGTGGTCAGACCCAGTACTTC. Translated: CASSEGGQTQYF.

On this clonotype: At one boundary the junction diverges from the germline segment, which might be a read error. The rearrangement uses TRBV3-1 and TRBJ2-2; maybe TRBD1 (6 bases). CDR1 is LGHDT, CDR2 YNNKEL, per germline (reference sequence). This CDR3 comprises 17 residues. This CDR3 reads CACSRRGWVENTGELFF. The CDR3 coding sequence is TGTGCCTGCAGCCGCAGGGGCTGGGTCGAGAACACCGGGGAGCTGTTTTTT.

This clonotype was detected a few times. V is TRBV12-3 or TRBV12-4 and J is TRBJ1-5; 7 bases are a match to TRBD1. The CDR3 contains 13 residues. J lost 11 bases, V lost 7 bases, and 11 bases had no gene match. The CDR3 is CASNTDRVGTQHF. The CDR3 nucleotides read TGTGCCAGCAACACAGACAGGGTCGGGACCCAGCATTTT.

A few counts support this clonotype. The rearrangement joins TRBV9 to TRBJ1-2; tentatively, D is TRBD1 (5 bases). Per the germline V gene, CDR1 is SGDLS and CDR2 is YYNGEE. The CDR3 extends over 14 amino acids. Trimming removed 6 bases at V and 6 bases at J, with 18 bases between. CDR3 in amino acids: CASTVGSREDGYTF. Here the CDR3 DNA reads TGTGCCAGCACCGTGGGGTCCAGGGAAGATGGCTACACCTTC.

The table lists this clonotype with a few counts. The chain couples TRBV11-2 to TRBJ2-1; TRBD1 matches at 7 bases. Germline values: CDR1 SGHAT, CDR2 FQNNGV. The CDR3 spans 15 residues. Trimming took 6 bases from V and 4 from J; bases not matched to a gene: 9. The CDR3 sequence is CASSRRQGPYNEQFF. CDR3 DNA: TGTGCCAGCAGTCGTCGACAGGGCCCGTACAATGAGCAGTTCTTC. Variable domain in full (rest from reference TRBV11-2 and TRBJ2-1): EAGVAQSPRYKIIEKRQSVAFWCNPISGHATLYWYQQILGQGPKLLIQFQNNGVVDDSQLPKDRFSAERLKGVDSTLKIQPAKLEDSAVYLCASSRRQGPYNEQFFGPGTRLTVL.

This clonotype was counted a few times. The chain combines TRBV6-4 with TRBJ2-1; D is possibly TRBD1 or TRBD2 (5 bases each). Germline CDR1 reads MRHNA; CDR2 reads SNTAGT. The length of the CDR3 is 17 residues. Trimming cost V 4 bases and J 0 bases, with 16 bases left between them. The CDR3 DNA is TGTGCCAGCAGTGGAGGGTCGGACGGGGCCTCCTACAATGAGCAGTTCTTC. It specifies CASSGGSDGASYNEQFF.

This clonotype has a handful of counts. The chain recombines TRBV7-6 with TRBJ2-5, with 7 bases that match TRBD1. V was clipped by 4 bases and J by 6 bases; unmatched bases: 8. Germline-derived CDR1 and CDR2 are SGHVS and FNYEAQ. The CDR3 loop spans 14 amino acids. As DNA, the CDR3 is TGTGCCAGCAGCTCGGGACAGCTCGTACAGACCCAGTACTTC. Its protein product is CASSSGQLVQTQYF.

This clonotype was picked up a small number of times. This chain links TRBV24-1 with TRBJ2-1, with TRBD2 matching 8 bases. CDR1 is KGHDR and CDR2 is SFDVKD in the germline V gene. The CDR3 is made up of 15 amino acids. The junction had 2 bases not matched to a gene; V was cut back by 5 bases and J by 0 bases. CDR3 DNA sequence: TGTGCCACCAGTGCGGGAGGGCCCTCCTACAATGAGCAGTTCTTC. It encodes CATSAGGPSYNEQFF.

This clonotype was recorded at least ten times. The V and J genes are TRBV27 and TRBJ2-1, with TRBD1 matching over 8 bases. The CDR3 covers 15 residues. V shed 5 bases and J 5 bases; nucleotides not matched to a gene: 8. Germline CDR1 reads MNHEY; CDR2 reads SMNVEV (reference sequence). The CDR3 DNA reads TGTGCCAGCAGTCTTCCAGGGGGCGCTGACAATGAGCAGTTCTTC. This gives the protein CASSLPGGADNEQFF.

The chain recombines TRBV12-3 or TRBV12-4 with TRBJ2-1, with 8 bases fitting TRBD2. The ends lost 6 bases at V and 10 bases at J; junction bases unmatched: 11. The CDR3 length is 14 residues. The CDR3 nucleotides are TGTGCCAGCAGGATAAGCGGGAGAGAAGAGGAGCAGTTCTTC. Protein: CASRISGREEEQFF.

The chain links TRBV6-1 to TRBJ2-7; 8 positions agree with TRBD1. From germline, CDR1 is MNHNS and CDR2 SASEGT. V lost 7 bases, J lost 6 bases, and 8 bases stayed unmatched. The CDR3 sequence is 13 residues long. CDR3 sequence (DNA): TGTGCCAGCATTGGGACAGGTCCATGCGAGCAGTACGTC. Translated, it gives CASIGTGPCEQYV.

This clonotype was counted at least ten times. The V call is TRBV12-3 or TRBV12-4, the J call TRBJ2-2; D is perhaps TRBD1 (5 bases). The CDR3 consists of 15 residues. V was clipped by 3 bases and J by 6 bases, with 14 bases between them. This CDR3 reads CASSFAGNSAGELFF. The CDR3 region has the DNA TGTGCCAGCAGTTTTGCAGGGAACAGCGCCGGGGAGCTGTTTTTT.

This clonotype appeared a few times. The rearrangement joins TRBV27 to TRBJ2-7; 8 nucleotides match TRBD2. The CDR3 contains 14 residues. V lost 5 bases, J lost 6 bases, and 9 bases stayed unmatched. Per the germline V gene, CDR1 is MNHEY and CDR2 is SMNVEV (reference sequence). Here the CDR3 reads CASSPSGGAREQYV. The CDR3 DNA reads as TGTGCCAGCAGTCCATCGGGGGGGGCACGCGAGCAGTACGTC.

This clonotype appeared a few times. The chain links TRBV11-2 to TRBJ2-1, with 8 positions matching TRBD2. The CDR3 runs 15 residues. Per the germline V gene, CDR1 is SGHAT and CDR2 is FQNNGV. V gave up 5 bases and J gave up 4 bases; unmatched junction bases: 7. CDR3 sequence (DNA): TGTGCCAGCAGCGCTAGCGGGCGGCCTTACAATGAGCAGTTCTTC. As protein: CASSASGRPYNEQFF.

J is TRBJ1-2 and V is TRBV11-2; 8 bases line up with TRBD1. The V gene end was trimmed by 1 base and the J gene end by 7 bases; junction bases not matched to a gene: 5. The germline V gene has CDR1 SGHAT and CDR2 FQNNGV. The length of the CDR3 is 14 residues. CDR3 sequence: CASSLGAGGVGYTF. CDR3 nucleotides: TGTGCCAGCAGCTTAGGTGCAGGGGGCGTTGGCTACACCTTC.

This chain uses TRBV7-8 with TRBJ1-6; D remains unclear. This CDR3 spans 17 amino acids. The V gene lost 1 base and the J gene lost 3 bases, with 13 bases spanning the gap. The V gene's germline CDR1 is SGHVS and CDR2 FQNEAQ. This CDR3 reads CASSLVLWLHYNSPLHF. The CDR3, as DNA: TGTGCCAGCAGCTTAGTACTTTGGTTGCACTATAATTCACCCCTCCACTTT.

This rearrangement joins TRBV5-1 to TRBJ2-2; D is uncertain. Trimming removed 0 bases at V and 9 bases at J, with 3 bases between. This CDR3 spans 11 amino acids. The germline V gene encodes CDR1 SGHRS and CDR2 YFSETQ. The CDR3 sequence is CASSLERELFF. In DNA form, the CDR3 reads TGCGCCAGCAGCTTGGAAAGGGAGCTGTTTTTT.

The chain employs TRBV20-1 and TRBJ1-1, with 9 bases that match TRBD1. V trimming: 1 base; J trimming: 3 bases; junction bases outside the gene matches: 6. Germline-derived CDR1 and CDR2 are DFQATT and SNEGSKA (reference sequence). The CDR3 totals 15 residues. The CDR3 DNA follows: TGCAGTGCTAGAGGGGACAGGGTTACAGACACTGAAGCTTTCTTT. It specifies CSARGDRVTDTEAFF.

This clonotype was seen repeatedly, ten times or more. The CDR3 reads CASSFVADTQYF. The CDR3 DNA is TGTGCCAGCAGTTTTGTTGCAGATACGCAGTATTTT. V is TRBV12-3 or TRBV12-4 and J is TRBJ2-3; D not resolved. The V gene lost 3 bases and the J gene lost 4 bases, with 5 bases spanning the gap. The CDR3 sequence is 12 residues long.

There are a few counts of this clonotype. V and J are TRBV2 and TRBJ1-2, with 7 bases that match TRBD1. The CDR3 runs 13 residues. Per germline, CDR1 SNHLY and CDR2 FYNNEI. The V segment lost 5 bases and the J segment 6 bases; nucleotides outside the gene matches: 6. CDR3 residues: CASSSRQGDGYTF. CDR3 coding DNA: TGTGCCAGCAGTTCTCGACAGGGAGATGGCTACACCTTC.

The CDR3 reads CAISARTGREQFF. CDR3 coding DNA: TGTGCCATCAGTGCCAGGACAGGGCGTGAGCAGTTCTTC. This chain connects TRBV10-3 to TRBJ2-1, with 8 bases fitting TRBD1. V lost 4 bases to trimming and J lost 9 bases; unmatched junction nucleotides: 5. The CDR3 spans 13 residues. The germline CDR1 and CDR2 sequences are ENHRY and SYGVKD.

The rearrangement joins TRBV12-3 or TRBV12-4 to TRBJ1-6; 10 bases line up with TRBD1. The CDR3 is 16 amino acids. The V gene end was trimmed by 3 bases and the J gene end by 10 bases; junction bases not matched to a gene: 9. The CDR3 spells CASSFTGQGLQSPLHF. The CDR3, as DNA: TGTGCCAGCAGTTTCACGGGACAGGGGTTACAGTCACCCCTCCACTTT.

This chain joins TRBV4-2 and TRBJ2-3; D is uncertain. This CDR3 contains 15 residues. Germline CDR1 and CDR2: LGHNA and YNFKEQ. V lost 0 bases and J lost 2, with 9 bases in between. The CDR3 region has the DNA TGTGCCAGCAGCCAAGAGCAAGGGCCCACAGATACGCAGTATTTT. Translating it yields CASSQEQGPTDTQYF.